One and the same sample provided the 16 T cell receptor beta chains below, sequenced in a study of T cells expressing NK-cell markers. Each CDR3 protein gets one entry in TCRdb, which reprocessed the 5' RACE reads and gives no DNA. This specimen shows around 380,000 distinct CDR3 sequences; the ten leading clones hold around a tenth. Input material: blood T cells: a sorted CD56 or NKG2C T cell subset, CD4+ or CD8+ T cells, or bulk PBMC T cells (not recorded which). Source of these receptors: a woman aged 50 to 65 in good health.

CDR3 sequence: CAWSPLMNTEAFF. This chain joins TRBV30 and TRBJ1-1. Looked up from germline, CDR1 is GTSNPN and CDR2 is SVGIG (reference sequence). This CDR3 contains 13 residues.

The CDR3 here is CASSQDAAGETQYF. This chain connects TRBV3-1 to TRBJ2-5. In germline, CDR1 is LGHDT, CDR2 YNNKEL (reference sequence). The CDR3 contains 14 residues.

This chain's CDR3 is CASSFLGQTMNNEQFF. The J gene is TRBJ2-1, the V gene TRBV27; TCRdb indicates TRBD1, and absent DNA this call remains unverified. The CDR3 is 16 amino acids. Germline lookup yields CDR1 MNHEY and CDR2 SMNVEV (reference sequence).

This chain uses TRBV9 with TRBJ1-3. Germline V gene lookup returns CDR1 SGDLS and CDR2 YYNGEE. There are 15 residues in the CDR3. CDR3 protein: CASSPTLQPGDTIYF. The full variable domain, in which reference TRBV9 and TRBJ1-3 provide the parts outside the CDR3, is DSGVTQTPKHLITATGQRVTLRCSPRSGDLSVYWYQQSLDQGLQFLIQYYNGEERAKGNILERFSAQQFPDLHSELNLSSLELGDSALYFCASSPTLQPGDTIYFGEGSWLTVV.

The chain carries TRBV12-3 or TRBV12-4 and TRBJ2-1; the TCRdb call, TRBD1, lacks DNA for checking. The CDR3 extends over 16 amino acids. The CDR3: CASSFLGGGRGNEQFF.

V usage is TRBV5-1 and J usage is TRBJ2-3; the D call from TCRdb, TRBD2, cannot be confirmed without DNA. Germline V gene data show CDR1 as SGHRS and CDR2 as YFSETQ. This CDR3 has 17 amino acids. The chain's CDR3 is CASRPGSSGLSTDTQYF.

CDR3 loop: CSALALGSDTGELFF. The genes are TRBV20-1 and TRBJ2-2; TCRdb's D call of TRBD2 is untestable without DNA. Germline assignment: CDR1 DFQATT and CDR2 SNEGSKA (reference sequence). CDR3 length equals 15 residues.

This rearrangement joins TRBV3-1 to TRBJ2-7; TCRdb's assignment of TRBD2 cannot be checked, as there is no DNA. The CDR3 extends over 13 amino acids. Germline CDR1 LGHDT, CDR2 YNNKEL (reference sequence). This CDR3 reads CASSQLEGYEQYF.

The rearrangement joins TRBV7-9 to TRBJ1-1; TCRdb outputs TRBD1, but without DNA this stays unchecked. Per the germline V gene, CDR1 is SEHNR and CDR2 is FQNEAQ (reference sequence). The CDR3 contains 12 residues. This chain's CDR3 is CASSLGGKGPFF.

The chain joins TRBV12-3 or TRBV12-4 to TRBJ2-2; TCRdb's D call, TRBD1, is unchecked because there is no DNA. This CDR3 region has 14 residues. CDR3 sequence reads: CASTLYRARGELFF.

This chain connects TRBV6-6 to TRBJ2-2. This CDR3 region has 13 residues. CDR1 MNHNY and CDR2 SVGAGI come from the germline V gene (reference sequence). CDR3 region: CASSPTTPAELFF.

CDR3 amino acids: CASSLQVWESNTDTQYF. This chain links TRBV11-3 with TRBJ2-3; TCRdb reports TRBD2, a call that lacks DNA to check it against. Germline CDR1 reads SGHNT; CDR2 reads YENEEA. This CDR3 contains 17 residues.

This chain connects TRBV27 to TRBJ2-1; TCRdb calls TRBD2, which cannot be checked without DNA. The germline CDR1 and CDR2 sequences are MNHEY and SMNVEV (reference sequence). The CDR3 is 15 amino acids. This CDR3 reads CASRASPSSYNEQFF.

The CDR3 here is CSVERDRYGAHTGELFF. The V call is TRBV29-1, the J call TRBJ2-2; the D gene TCRdb calls, TRBD1, cannot be checked with no DNA. CDR1 is SQVTM and CDR2 is ANQGSEA in the germline V gene. CDR3 length equals 17 residues.

The chain links TRBV6-5 to TRBJ2-3; TCRdb reports TRBD2, a call that lacks DNA to check it against. Germline loops: CDR1 MNHEY, CDR2 SVGAGI. CDR3 length: 16 residues. CDR3 sequence reads: CASSHPSGESTDTQYF.

The chain recombines TRBV5-6 with TRBJ1-1; the D gene TCRdb calls, TRBD1, cannot be checked with no DNA. The CDR3 covers 12 residues. Germline lookup yields CDR1 SGHDT and CDR2 YYEEEE. The CDR3 sequence is CASSYQGAEAFF.